The 22 T cell receptor beta chains below come from one sample, sequenced in a study of tumor-infiltrating lymphocytes in primary liver carcinoma (dated by TCRdb to 2015 to 2018). Without any cell sorting, total RNA and DNA were co-extracted from about 20-30 mg of bulk tissue using the AllPrep DNA/RNA mini kit. Sequencing took place on an Illumina HiSeq 2500. Starting from 500 to 650 ng total RNA, TCRbeta-specific cDNA was produced by reverse transcription with a constant-region primer and ProtoScript II reverse transcriptase. The TCRbeta libraries were prepared through three rounds of nested multiplex PCR following a slightly modified ARM-PCR procedure. Multiplex TRBV1-TRBV30 forward primers and a Cbeta reverse primer were used in the first two PCR rounds, each of which was run for 10 cycles. TCRdb redid the processing of the public reads, applying fastp at Q25 and MiXCR, and retained in-frame beta chains. Each CDR3 protein appears once, grouped with its most common genes and DNA. The sample table records 90,000 to 150,000 distinct CDR3 sequences; 50% to 70% of these occur just once. The ten top clones hold 7% to 10% of the sample.

Sequenced: liver tumor tissue from sampling region 1. Explained via the paper, the cell subset or site label denotes: tumor region T1, superior pole. All receptors derive from a woman aged 55-69 years with primary liver carcinoma and hepatitis B virus infection.

A word on this clonotype: No conserved phenylalanine or tryptophan ends this CDR3, so it is likely a read error. The chain is built from TRBV28 and TRBJ2-7; 8 positions agree with TRBD1. The CDR3 runs 15 residues. V lost 5 bases, J lost 3 bases, and 9 bases stayed unmatched. Germline CDR1 is MDHEN and CDR2 is SYDVKM. CDR3 in DNA: TGTGCCAGCAGTCCACGGGGGACAGGAGGCTACGAGCAGTACTTA. Protein: CASSPRGTGGYEQYL.

In this sample, this clonotype turned up a few times. A much larger clone differs by one base, so this may be a read error. This sequence joins TRBV12-3 or TRBV12-4 and TRBJ1-5; D may be TRBD1 (6 bases). CDR3 length: 16 amino acids. V was cut by 4 bases and J by 2 bases, with 15 bases left in between. Here the CDR3 reads CASSSGHARGNQPQHF. The CDR3 DNA reads as TGTGCCAGCAGTTCGGGACATGCTCGGGGCAATCAGCCCCAGCATTTT.

The chain combines TRBV2 with TRBJ2-7, with TRBD2 matching 16 bases. CDR3 size: 17 residues. V was clipped by 4 bases and J by 2 bases; unmatched bases: 5. Looked up from germline, CDR1 is SNHLY and CDR2 is FYNNEI. The CDR3 DNA is TGTGCCAGCAGTGGGGGACTAGCGGGAGGGCCCGCCTACGAGCAGTACTTC. It translates to CASSGGLAGGPAYEQYF.

Concerning this clonotype itself: One base away lies a much larger clone, so this may be a sequencing read error. The rearrangement uses TRBV5-8 and TRBJ2-1; D not certain. The CDR3 has 18 amino acids. V was trimmed by 0 bases and J by 7 bases, leaving 23 bases between them. CDR1 is SGHTS and CDR2 is YDEGEE in the germline V gene. CDR3 sequence (DNA): TGTGCCAGCAGCTTGGTGGCTGCGAGCGATTCGGGCAGGAATGAGCAGTTCTTC. It encodes CASSLVAASDSGRNEQFF.

Turning to this clonotype: This CDR3 is missing its conserved last phenylalanine or tryptophan, likely due to a read error. The chain employs TRBV7-9 and TRBJ2-3; 8 nucleotides match TRBD2. This CDR3 comprises 15 residues. Trimming cost V 3 bases and J 6 bases; bases outside gene matches: 8. Germline V gene data show CDR1 as SEHNR and CDR2 as FQNEAQ (reference sequence). As DNA, the CDR3 is TGTGCCAGCAGCTTGCGGAGCGGGAGTGCTGATACGCAGTATTCT. Its protein product is CASSLRSGSADTQYS.

A note on this clonotype: One end of the junction is discordant with germline, which a read error may explain. The V call is TRBV6-1, the J call TRBJ2-7; D unclear. Germline CDR1 reads MNHNS; CDR2 reads SASEGT. CDR3 length: 11 residues. DNA of the CDR3: TGTGCCGGCAGCTGGGCGCACGCGCAGTACTTC. This codes for CAGSWAHAQYF.

The chain combines TRBV4-2 with TRBJ1-2; no firm D call. The V and J ends lost 6 bases and 0 bases respectively, with 11 bases between them. CDR1 LGHNA and CDR2 YNFKEQ come from the germline V gene. The CDR3 contains 14 residues. The CDR3 spells CASSQIGTNYGYTF. CDR3 nucleotides: TGTGCCAGCAGTCAAATTGGGACTAACTATGGCTACACCTTC.

The chain employs TRBV11-1 and TRBJ2-2; 14 nucleotides agree with TRBD2. The junction had 17 bases not matched to a gene; V was cut back by 2 bases and J by 12 bases. CDR1 SGHAT and CDR2 FQDESV come from the germline V gene (reference sequence). The CDR3 totals 19 residues. CDR3 sequence: CASSLPGTSGSWGTGKLFF. The CDR3 DNA is TGTGCCAGCAGCTTACCAGGGACTAGCGGGAGCTGGGGGACTGGGAAGCTGTTTTTT.

The chain carries TRBV5-1 and TRBJ2-7; D remains unclear. CDR1 is SGHRS, CDR2 YFSETQ, per germline. The V end was cut by 1 base, the J end by 0 bases, with 8 bases between. The CDR3 has 14 residues. The CDR3 is CASSLLSSSYEQYF. In nucleotides, the CDR3 is TGCGCCAGCAGCTTGCTCAGCAGCTCCTACGAGCAGTACTTC.

The chain employs TRBV7-9 and TRBJ2-7; the D is unclear. Per germline, CDR1 SEHNR and CDR2 FQNEAQ (reference sequence). CDR3 length: 12 residues. V dropped 5 bases and J dropped 4 bases, with 9 bases sitting between them. The CDR3 bases are TGTGCCAGCAGCCTCCTGGCATACGAGCAGTACTTC. Its protein product is CASSLLAYEQYF. Full variable domain (rest looked up from reference TRBV7-9 and TRBJ2-7): DTGVSQNPRHKITKRGQNVTFRCDPISEHNRLYWYRQTLGQGPEFLTYFQNEAQLEKSRLLSDRFSAERPKGSFSTLEIQRTEQGDSAMYLCASSLLAYEQYFGPGTRLTVT.

This clonotype was recorded only once. A much larger clone differs from this one at a single base, so this may be a read error. The genes are TRBV2 and TRBJ2-7; D possibly corresponds to TRBD1 (6 bases). Germline V gives CDR1 SNHLY, CDR2 FYNNEI. V lost 7 bases and J lost 0, with 10 bases in between. The CDR3 length is 13 residues. The CDR3, as DNA: TGTGCCAGCAAACGGGACAACTCCTACGAGCAGTACTTC. This translates into CASKRDNSYEQYF.

This clonotype was seen just once. The junction departs from the called germline gene at one end, perhaps through a read error. The chain has TRBV11-2 and TRBJ2-7, with 8 bases that match TRBD1. The CDR3 sequence is 14 residues long. CDR1 SGHAT and CDR2 FQNNGV come from the germline V gene. For the CDR3, the DNA is TGCGCCAGCAGCGAGACAGGGGCCACCTACGAGCAGTACTTC. It specifies CASSETGATYEQYF.

On this clonotype: This sequence may be a read error, since a much larger clone differs from it by one base. The chain has TRBV12-3 or TRBV12-4 and TRBJ1-5, with TRBD1 matching 8 bases. V shed 5 bases and J 5 bases; nucleotides not matched to a gene: 5. This CDR3 region has 14 residues. CDR3 in DNA: TGTGCCAGCAGTATTAACAGGGGGGATCAGCCCCAGCATTTT. Translation: CASSINRGDQPQHF.

In regard to this clonotype: Likely a read error: the CDR3 ends without its conserved phenylalanine or tryptophan. The chain is built from TRBV10-1 and TRBJ2-2; possibly TRBD1 for D (5 bases). Trimming cost V 6 bases and J 6 bases, with 8 bases left between them. This CDR3 has 12 amino acids. Germline-derived CDR1 and CDR2 are WNHNN and SYGVQD (reference sequence). The CDR3 sequence: CASRQGSGELFL. CDR3 bases: TGCGCCAGCAGGCAGGGCTCCGGGGAGCTGTTTCTC.

This clonotype was detected a few times. The CDR3 region has the DNA TGTGCCACCAGTGATGGGGGCACAGATACGCAGTATTTT. As protein: CATSDGGTDTQYF. V is TRBV24-1 and J is TRBJ2-3, with D unresolved. Trimming cost V 3 bases and J 1 base, with 4 bases left between them. This CDR3 contains 13 residues. Germline-derived CDR1 and CDR2 are KGHDR and SFDVKD.

As to this clonotype: A junction end diverges from the germline sequence, so it may reflect a read error. V gene TRBV5-4 combines with J gene TRBJ2-3; D is possibly TRBD2 (6 bases). The CDR3 spans 13 residues. Per the germline V gene, CDR1 is SGHNT and CDR2 is YYREEE (reference sequence). CDR3 sequence: CAISLASADTQYF. The CDR3 DNA follows: TGTGCCATCAGCCTCGCTAGCGCAGATACGCAGTATTTT.

Details on this clonotype: A much larger clone sits a single nucleotide away, making a read error possible. The rearrangement links TRBV6-1 to TRBJ1-1, with D unclear. The CDR3 is 13 residues long. The germline V gene encodes CDR1 MNHNS and CDR2 SASEGT. In DNA form, the CDR3 reads TGTGCCAACAGTTTCCACGGGAACACTGAAGCTTTCTTT. Protein sequence: CANSFHGNTEAFF.

A word on this clonotype: A much bigger clone sits one base away, suggesting this may be a read error. V and J are TRBV6-5 and TRBJ2-1, with D perhaps assigned TRBD1 or TRBD2 (8 bases each). In germline, CDR1 is MNHEY, CDR2 SVGAGI. CDR3 length equals 16 residues. CDR3 sequence: CTSSPPQGAGGNEQFF. DNA for the CDR3: TGTACCAGCAGCCCCCCCCAGGGGGCGGGGGGCAATGAGCAGTTCTTC.

V usage is TRBV11-2 and J usage is TRBJ2-7, with D maybe TRBD2 (7 bases). The germline gives CDR1 SGHAT, CDR2 FQNNGV. The germline V and J ends were trimmed by 7 bases and 12 bases, with 31 bases remaining between them. This CDR3 region has 16 residues. CDR3 in DNA: TGTGCCAGCACGACTCCTGGGCGGGAAGCAAGGGGGGGGCGGTACTTC. It is translated as CASTTPGREARGGRYF.

V and J are TRBV5-1 and TRBJ2-6; 7 bases fit TRBD1. Germline values: CDR1 SGHRS, CDR2 YFSETQ. V was pared by 4 bases and J by 14 bases, with 18 bases of the junction left unmatched. The CDR3 is 16 amino acids. The CDR3: CASSLDGTARANILTF. Written as DNA, the CDR3 is TGCGCCAGCAGCCTGGATGGGACAGCACGGGCTAACATCCTGACTTTC. Filled out from reference TRBV5-1 and TRBJ2-6, the complete variable domain reads KAGVTQTPRYLIKTRGQQVTLSCSPISGHRSVSWYQQTPGQGLQFLFEYFSETQRNKGNFPGRFSGRQFSNSRSEMNVSTLELGDSALYLCASSLDGTARANILTFGAGSRLTVL.

The chain is built from TRBV25-1 and TRBJ1-1; D ambiguous. CDR1 and CDR2 from the germline V gene are MGHDK and SYGVNS. Trimming pared 4 bases from V and 4 bases from J, leaving 10 bases between. This CDR3 has 13 amino acids. The CDR3 reads CASSGAGGTEAFF. Written as DNA, the CDR3 is TGTGCCAGCAGTGGCGCAGGTGGCACTGAAGCTTTCTTT.

On this clonotype itself: An end of the junction differs from the germline gene, which may be a read error. The chain joins TRBV12-3 or TRBV12-4 to TRBJ2-5; TRBD1 matches at 11 bases. CDR3 length equals 14 residues. Here the CDR3 DNA reads TGTGCCAGCAGTCTCCTCGGACAGGGGGCCACATTGGACTTC. Translating it yields CASSLLGQGATLDF.